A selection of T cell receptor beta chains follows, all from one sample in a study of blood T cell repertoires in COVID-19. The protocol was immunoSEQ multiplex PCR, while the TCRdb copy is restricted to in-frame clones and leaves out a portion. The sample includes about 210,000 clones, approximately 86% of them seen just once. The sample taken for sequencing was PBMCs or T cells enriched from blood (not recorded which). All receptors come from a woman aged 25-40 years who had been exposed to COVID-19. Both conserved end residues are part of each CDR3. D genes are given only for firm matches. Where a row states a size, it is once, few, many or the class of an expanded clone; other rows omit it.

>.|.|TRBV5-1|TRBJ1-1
TGCGCCAGCAGCCCAGGTGTGAACACTGAAGCTTTCTTT
CASSPGVNTEAFF
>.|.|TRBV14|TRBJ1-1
TGTGCCAGCAGCCTCTCATCCGGGAACACTGAAGCTTTCTTT
CASSLSSGNTEAFF
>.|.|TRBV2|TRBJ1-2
TGTGCCAGCCGACAGAGGTTTATTTCTAACTATGGCTACACCTTC
CASRQRFISNYGYTF
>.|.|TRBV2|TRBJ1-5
TGTGCCACCACAAGAGGGAGGAGTTTACCTCAGCCCCAGCATTTT
CATTRGRSLPQPQHF
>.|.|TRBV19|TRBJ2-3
TGTGCCAGTAGTCCAGGAGATACGCAGTATTTT
CASSPGDTQYF
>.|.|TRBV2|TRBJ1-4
TGTGCCAGCAGTGCCCTGGGCGTAGGAGAAAAACTGTTTTTT
CASSALGVGEKLFF
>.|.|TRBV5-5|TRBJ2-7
TGTGCCAGCAGCTTGGGTAGGACACACGTCTACGAGCAGTACTTC
CASSLGRTHVYEQYF
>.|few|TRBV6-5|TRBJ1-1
TGTGCCAGCAGCCCCACAGTGAACACTGAAGCTTTCTTT
CASSPTVNTEAFF
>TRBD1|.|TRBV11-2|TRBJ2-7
TGTGCCAGCAGCTCCCCTGACAGGGGGGCCTACGAGCAGTACTTC
CASSSPDRGAYEQYF
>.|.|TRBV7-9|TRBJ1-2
TGTGCCAGCAGCTTACTAACCTCTCCTAACTATGGCTACACCTTC
CASSLLTSPNYGYTF
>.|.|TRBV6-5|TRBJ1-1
TGTGCCAGCGGCCTGCGCGGGAACACTGAAGCTTTCTTT
CASGLRGNTEAFF
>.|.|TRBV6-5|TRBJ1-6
TGTGCCAGCAGTTATAATGAGGGAAGGTCACCCCTCCACTTT
CASSYNEGRSPLHF
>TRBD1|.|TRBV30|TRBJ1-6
TGTGCCTGGAGTGTACGGGGACAGGGCTACTCACCCCTCCACTTT
CAWSVRGQGYSPLHF
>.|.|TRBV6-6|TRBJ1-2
TGTGCCAGCAGTTACCTTCAGAACTATGGCTACACCTTC
CASSYLQNYGYTF
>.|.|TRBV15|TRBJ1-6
TGTGCCACCAGCAGAGATCTCGGTCAGGGTTCACCCCTCCACTTT
CATSRDLGQGSPLHF
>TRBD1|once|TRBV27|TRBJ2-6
TGTGCCAGCACCCCCCTAGGGACAGGGCAAGGTGGGGCCAACGTCCTGACTTTC
CASTPLGTGQGGANVLTF
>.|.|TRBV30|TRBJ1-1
TGTGCCTGGAGTACCTCAGGTCTTGAAGCTTTCTTT
CAWSTSGLEAFF